The entry that follows covers one TCR beta chain sequence. The antigen remains undetermined. 5'RACE template switching with UMIs produced the TCR beta cDNA. With the 5' RACE reads reprocessed, TCRdb shows one record per CDR3 protein and no DNA. The listing records almost 450,000 distinct CDR3 sequences. The data were taken from a study of T cells expressing NK-cell markers. Study results and caveats: The CD3+CD56-NKG2C+ fraction was also led by these clonotypes in several donors. A range of roughly 1.0-8% of CD8+ T cells consisted of dominant NKG2C+ clonotypes in several donors.

This clonotype was obtained from a woman aged 18 to 69 in good health. Source material: blood T cells: a sorted CD56 or NKG2C T cell subset, CD4+ or CD8+ T cells, or bulk PBMC T cells (not recorded which).

This CDR3 is CASSQVLDANQPQHF. The rearrangement joins TRBV4-3 to TRBJ1-5. Germline V gives CDR1 LGHNA, CDR2 YSLEER. The CDR3 sequence is 15 residues long.